This T cell receptor beta chain was observed in a study of blood T cell repertoires in COVID-19. In the authors' workflow: The authors estimated nucleated cell counts from reference gene primer amplification. Here immunoSEQ multiplex PCR was the method, and the copy in TCRdb shows in-frame clones only, minus some. That table furnishes V, J and clone size, whereas the DNA furnished D and trimming. The table records roughly 220,000 clones, about nine tenths of them present only once. The CDR3 loop spans 15 amino acids. Germline V gene data show CDR1 as SGHRS and CDR2 as YFSETQ. V shed 2 bases and J shed 1 base, with 12 bases lying between them.

Source material: peripheral blood. The clonotype comes from a man aged 25 to 40 who had recovered from COVID-19. The genes are TRBV5-1 and TRBJ2-5, with D unclear. In nucleotides, the CDR3 is TGCGCCAGCAGCTTTGACTCGCCACTCCAAGAGACCCAGTACTTC. Its protein is CASSFDSPLQETQYF.